This T cell receptor beta chain came from a study of blood T cell repertoires in COVID-19. About the research overall: Acute and convalescent COVID-19 samples came from the United States, Italy and Spain. PBMCs, B-cell-depleted T cells, or T cells provided the cDNA or gDNA that made up the material.

Donors were grouped by their self-reported clinical history. As processed by the authors: Nucleated cell number was recorded as an estimate derived from reference gene primer amplification. The protocol was immunoSEQ multiplex PCR, while the TCRdb copy is restricted to in-frame clones and leaves out a portion. The V and J calls and clone size were taken over from that table, and D and trimming were inferred from the DNA. The sample holds about 260,000 clones; around 88% are singletons and the top ten take about 1.2%. Germline CDR1 MDHEN, CDR2 SYDVKM. V lost 5 bases and J lost 5; bases outside the gene matches: 5. The CDR3 sequence is 14 residues long.

The clonotype comes from a woman aged 40 to 50 with acute COVID-19. What was sequenced was PBMCs or T cells enriched from blood (not recorded which). The chain joins TRBV28 to TRBJ2-5, with 10 positions matching TRBD2. The CDR3 sequence: CASSHPAGGETQYF. CDR3 nucleotides: TGTGCCAGCAGTCACCCAGCGGGGGGGGAGACCCAGTACTTC.